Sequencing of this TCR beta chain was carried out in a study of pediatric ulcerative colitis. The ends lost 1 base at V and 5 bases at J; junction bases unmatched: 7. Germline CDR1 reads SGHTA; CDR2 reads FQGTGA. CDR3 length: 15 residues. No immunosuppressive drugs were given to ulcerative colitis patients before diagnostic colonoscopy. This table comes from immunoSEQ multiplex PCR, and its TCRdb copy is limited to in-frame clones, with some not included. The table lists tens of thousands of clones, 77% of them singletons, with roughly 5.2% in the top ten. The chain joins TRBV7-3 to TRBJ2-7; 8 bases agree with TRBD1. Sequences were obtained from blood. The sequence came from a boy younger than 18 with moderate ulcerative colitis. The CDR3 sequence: CASSLSGQGKDEQYF. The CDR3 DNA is TGTGCCAGCAGCTTAAGCGGACAGGGAAAGGACGAGCAGTACTTC. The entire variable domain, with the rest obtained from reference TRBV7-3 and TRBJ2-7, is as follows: GAGVSQTPSNKVTEKGKYVELRCDPISGHTALYWYRQSLGQGPEFLIYFQGTGAADDSGLPNDRFFAVRPEGSVSTLKIQRTERGDSAVYLCASSLSGQGKDEQYFGPGTRLTVT.